The 5 T cell receptor beta chains given below trace back to one sample, sequenced in a study of blood T cell repertoires in COVID-19. This table comes from immunoSEQ multiplex PCR, and its TCRdb copy is limited to in-frame clones, with some not included. This sample carries about 120,000 clones, roughly 83% of them seen once, and the ten largest clones take approximately 2.5%. Sequenced: peripheral blood. These TCRs come from a man under 40 with acute or convalescent COVID-19.

This chain links TRBV5-1 with TRBJ1-6, with a tentative D call TRBD1 (6 bases). This CDR3 has 16 residues. Trimming left V 1 base short and J 5 bases short, with 13 bases between. CDR1 is SGHRS and CDR2 is YFSETQ in the germline V gene. The CDR3 here is CASSLSATGNNSPLHF. CDR3 nucleotides: TGCGCCAGCAGCTTGTCGGCGACAGGCAATAATTCACCCCTCCACTTT.

This clone appeared a few times. The chain joins TRBV6-5 to TRBJ2-6; a possible D gene is TRBD1 (5 bases). This CDR3 region has 15 residues. CDR1 is MNHEY, CDR2 SVGAGI, per germline. Trimming cost V 6 bases and J 1 base, with 10 bases left between them. CDR3 sequence reads: CASRRPGSGANVLTF. The CDR3 region has the DNA TGTGCCAGCAGAAGACCAGGGTCTGGGGCCAACGTCCTGACTTTC.

This rearrangement joins TRBV7-9 to TRBJ1-1; TRBD1 might be the D (5 bases). Germline V gene lookup returns CDR1 SEHNR and CDR2 FQNEAQ (reference sequence). V was cut by 4 bases and J by 4 bases, with 13 bases left in between. The CDR3 covers 14 residues. CDR3 sequence reads: CASSSRAGITEAFF. CDR3 DNA sequence: TGTGCCAGCAGCTCCAGGGCGGGGATCACTGAAGCTTTCTTT.

The rearrangement uses TRBV4-3 and TRBJ1-2; TRBD1 matches 12 bases. With 7 bases clipped from V and 4 bases from J, the junction kept 7 bases outside the gene matches. The CDR3 is 15 residues long. Germline V gene sequence: CDR1 LGHNA, CDR2 YSLEER. The CDR3 DNA reads as TGCGCCAGCACGGCAGGGACAGGGGGCGGCTATGGCTACACCTTC. Protein sequence: CASTAGTGGGYGYTF.

The rearrangement uses TRBV4-3 and TRBJ1-3; D might be TRBD1 (5 bases). Germline V gene data show CDR1 as LGHNA and CDR2 as YSLEER. This CDR3 spans 15 amino acids. V was pared by 0 bases and J by 3 bases, with 9 bases between. The CDR3 here is CASSQDVQGGNTIYF. The CDR3 DNA follows: TGCGCCAGCAGCCAAGATGTTCAGGGTGGAAACACCATATATTTT.